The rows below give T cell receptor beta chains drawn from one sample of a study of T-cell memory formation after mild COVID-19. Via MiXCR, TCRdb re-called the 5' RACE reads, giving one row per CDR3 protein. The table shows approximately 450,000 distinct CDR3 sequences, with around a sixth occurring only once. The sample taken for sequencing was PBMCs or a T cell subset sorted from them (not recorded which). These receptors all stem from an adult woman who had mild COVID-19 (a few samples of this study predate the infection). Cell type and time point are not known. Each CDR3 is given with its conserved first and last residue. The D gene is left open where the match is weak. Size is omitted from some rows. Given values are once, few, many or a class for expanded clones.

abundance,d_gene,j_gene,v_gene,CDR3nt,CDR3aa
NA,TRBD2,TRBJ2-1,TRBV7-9,TGTGCCAGCAGCGTTAGCGGGAGAAACAATGAGCAGTTCTTC,CASSVSGRNNEQFF
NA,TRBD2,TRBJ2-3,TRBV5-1,TGCGCCAGCAGCCAGGGACTATTCACAGATACGCAGTATTTT,CASSQGLFTDTQYF
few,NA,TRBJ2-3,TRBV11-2,TGTGCCAGCAGCTTAGGACACGATACGCAGTATTTT,CASSLGHDTQYF
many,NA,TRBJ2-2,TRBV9,TGTGCCAGCACCGCCGGGGCTACGGACACCGGGGAGCTGTTTTTT,CASTAGATDTGELFF
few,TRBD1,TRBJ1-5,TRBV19,TGTGCCACTTCGGACAGGGGCAATCAGCCCCAGCATTTT,CATSDRGNQPQHF
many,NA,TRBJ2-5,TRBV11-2,TGTGCCAGCAGCTTTATTTCAGGGGCGGAGACCCAGTACTTC,CASSFISGAETQYF
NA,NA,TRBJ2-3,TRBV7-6,TGTGCCAGCAGCTCGGGTGTCTTTGGAGATACGCAGTATTTT,CASSSGVFGDTQYF
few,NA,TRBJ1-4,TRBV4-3,TGCGCCAGCAGCCAAGATGTCGGGGTTGCAGCTAATGAAAAACTGTTTTTT,CASSQDVGVAANEKLFF
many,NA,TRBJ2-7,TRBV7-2,TGTGCCAGCAGCTCAAACGGATATTACGAGCAGTACTTC,CASSSNGYYEQYF
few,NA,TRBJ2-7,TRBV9,TGTGCCAGCAACCCCGGGGACGGGAGTTCCTACGAGCAGTACTTC,CASNPGDGSSYEQYF
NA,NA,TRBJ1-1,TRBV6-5,TGTGCCAGCAGGTGGAGTGGGATACAGGGTAACACTGAAGCTTTCTTT,CASRWSGIQGNTEAFF
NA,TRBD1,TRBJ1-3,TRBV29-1,TGCAGCGTTCTCTCCCCTCAATTCGACAGGGTGAAGGCTGGAAACACCATATATTTT,CSVLSPQFDRVKAGNTIYF
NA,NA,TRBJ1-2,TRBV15,TGTGCCACCAGAACCGGGACGGATAATTATGGCTACACCTTC,CATRTGTDNYGYTF
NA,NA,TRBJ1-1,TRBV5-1,TGCGCCAGCAGCAGGGGCAGGGGAGACACTGAAGCTTTCTTT,CASSRGRGDTEAFF
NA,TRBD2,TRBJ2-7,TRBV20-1,TGCAGTGCTCATCACCCTAGACTAGCCCCCTACGAGCAGTACTTC,CSAHHPRLAPYEQYF
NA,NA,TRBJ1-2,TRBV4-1,TGCGCCAGCAGCCAAGATAGGGAGGGTCTTTATGGCTACACCTTC,CASSQDREGLYGYTF
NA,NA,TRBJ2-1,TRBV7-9,TGTGCCAGCAGCTTCGGTCCTGGTTCGGGCAGGGATGAGCAGTTCTTC,CASSFGPGSGRDEQFF
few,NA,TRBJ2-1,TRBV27,TGTGCCAGCAGTTTATCCACCCTCAATGAGCAGTTCTTC,CASSLSTLNEQFF
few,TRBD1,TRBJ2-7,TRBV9,TGTGCCAGCAGCCCCGTTGGACAGGGGGGCGAGCAGTACTTC,CASSPVGQGGEQYF
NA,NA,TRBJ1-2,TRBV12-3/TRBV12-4,TGTGCCAGCAGTAGTCCGGGACAAGGAGACTATGGCTACACCTTC,CASSSPGQGDYGYTF
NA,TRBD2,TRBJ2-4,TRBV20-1,TGCAGTGTCCCGCGGGGGAACATTCAGTACTTC,CSVPRGNIQYF
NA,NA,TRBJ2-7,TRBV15,TGTGCCACCAGCAGGGCTTACGAGCAGTACTTC,CATSRAYEQYF
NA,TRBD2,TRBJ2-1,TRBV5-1,TGCGCCAGCAGCTTGAGTCGGAGCGGGGGGGCGGACGAGCAGTTCTTC,CASSLSRSGGADEQFF
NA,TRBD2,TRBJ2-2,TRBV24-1,TGTGCCACCAGTGATTTGTCTAGCGGGATTGGCACCGGGGAGCTGTTTTTT,CATSDLSSGIGTGELFF
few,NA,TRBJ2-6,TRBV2,TGTGCCAGCAGGGCCCCATGGAGGGCCGACTCTGGGGCCAACGTCCTGACTTTC,CASRAPWRADSGANVLTF
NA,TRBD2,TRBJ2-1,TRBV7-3,TGTGCCAGCAGCCCGAACCTCCCGGGGGGTACGCAGTTCTTC,CASSPNLPGGTQFF
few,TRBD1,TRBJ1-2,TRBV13,TGTGCCAGCAGCTCCGGGACAGGGGGTGGCTACACCTTC,CASSSGTGGGYTF
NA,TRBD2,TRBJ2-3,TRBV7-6,TGTGCCAGCAGCGGAGCGGGAGGAGGCACAGATACGCAGTATTTT,CASSGAGGGTDTQYF
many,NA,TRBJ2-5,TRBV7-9,TGTGCCAGCAGCACGGGAGAGACCCAGTACTTC,CASSTGETQYF
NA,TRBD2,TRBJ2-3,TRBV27,TGTGCCAGCAGGGGGAGCGGGGGCACAGATACGCAGTATTTT,CASRGSGGTDTQYF
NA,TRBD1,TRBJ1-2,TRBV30,TGTGCCTGGATTTCGGCAGGGGGCTTTGGCTACACCTTC,CAWISAGGFGYTF
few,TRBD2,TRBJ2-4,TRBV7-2,TGTGCCAGCAGCTTAAGTCGCGGGGGAACGAAAAACATTCAGTACTTC,CASSLSRGGTKNIQYF
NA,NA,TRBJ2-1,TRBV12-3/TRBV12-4,TGTGCCAGCAGTTACGGGACCCTATACAATGAGCAGTTCTTC,CASSYGTLYNEQFF
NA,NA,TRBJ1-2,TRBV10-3,TGTGCCAGGCCTCCGGACCTTGGTCATGGCTACACCTTC,CARPPDLGHGYTF
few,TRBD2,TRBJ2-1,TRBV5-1,TGCGCCAGCAGCTTTGGGACTAGCGGGGGAAGCTACAATGAGCAGTTCTTC,CASSFGTSGGSYNEQFF
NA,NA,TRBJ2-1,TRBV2,TGTGCCACCGGACTTTTTCCCCACAATGAGCAGTTCTTC,CATGLFPHNEQFF
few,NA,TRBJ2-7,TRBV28,TGTGCCAGCAGTTTATATGACAGTCTGACCTACGAGCAGTACTTC,CASSLYDSLTYEQYF